This T cell receptor beta chain came from a study of blood T cell repertoires in COVID-19. As for the study in general: The United States, Italy and Spain supplied acute and convalescent COVID-19 samples. Sources were T cells, B-cell-depleted T cells, or PBMCs; the material itself was cDNA or gDNA.

J was trimmed by 6 bases and V by 1 base; bases with no gene match: 9. CDR1 and CDR2 (germline): SGHRS, YFSETQ. The length of the CDR3 is 16 residues. As handled by the study authors: Amplification of reference gene primers was used by the study to estimate nucleated cell counts. The data were produced by immunoSEQ multiplex PCR, yet TCRdb's version contains in-frame clones alone and is incomplete. V, J and clone size are those of that table, while D and trimming were read from the DNA. The repertoire holds about 440,000 clones, with about 89% as singletons. The rearrangement joins TRBV5-1 to TRBJ2-1; 8 bases are shared with TRBD1. The sample comprised peripheral blood. The source of this sequence is a woman aged 25 to 45 with acute or convalescent COVID-19. This chain's CDR3 is CASSLLRDRYPNEQFF. The CDR3 nucleotides are TGCGCCAGCAGCTTGTTGCGGGACAGGTACCCCAATGAGCAGTTCTTC. Full variable domain (missing parts from reference TRBV5-1 and TRBJ2-1): KAGVTQTPRYLIKTRGQQVTLSCSPISGHRSVSWYQQTPGQGLQFLFEYFSETQRNKGNFPGRFSGRQFSNSRSEMNVSTLELGDSALYLCASSLLRDRYPNEQFFGPGTRLTVL.